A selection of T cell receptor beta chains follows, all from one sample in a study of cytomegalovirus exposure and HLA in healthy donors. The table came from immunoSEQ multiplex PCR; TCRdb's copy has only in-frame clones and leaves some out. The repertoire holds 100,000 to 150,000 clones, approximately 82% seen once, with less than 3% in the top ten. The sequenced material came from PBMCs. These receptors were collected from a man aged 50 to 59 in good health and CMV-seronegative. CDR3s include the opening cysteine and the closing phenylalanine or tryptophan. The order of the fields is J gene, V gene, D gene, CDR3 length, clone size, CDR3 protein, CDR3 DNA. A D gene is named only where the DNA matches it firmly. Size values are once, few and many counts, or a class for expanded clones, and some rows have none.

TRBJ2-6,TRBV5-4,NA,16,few,CASSQESVSGANVLTF,TGTGCCAGCAGCCAAGAGTCGGTCTCTGGGGCCAACGTCCTGACTTTC
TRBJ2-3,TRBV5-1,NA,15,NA,CASSFSGFLTDTQYF,TGCGCCAGCAGCTTCAGCGGGTTCTTGACAGATACGCAGTATTTT
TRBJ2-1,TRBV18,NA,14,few,CASSPSTSGDEQFF,TGTGCCAGCTCACCCTCGACTAGTGGGGATGAGCAGTTCTTC
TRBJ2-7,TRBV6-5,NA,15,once,CASSYLTGSSYEQYF,TGTGCCAGCAGTTACCTGACAGGCAGCTCCTACGAGCAGTACTTC
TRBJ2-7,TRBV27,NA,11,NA,CASSSFTRQYF,TGTGCCAGCAGTTCCTTTACGAGGCAGTACTTC
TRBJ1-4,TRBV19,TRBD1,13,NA,CATAGTGNEKLFF,TGTGCCACAGCCGGGACAGGAAATGAAAAACTGTTTTTT
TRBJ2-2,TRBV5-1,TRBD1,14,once,CASSFNRGYGELFF,TGCGCCAGCAGCTTTAACAGGGGGTACGGGGAGCTGTTTTTT
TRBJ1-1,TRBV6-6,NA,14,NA,CASSYSGGNTEAFF,TGTGCCAGCAGTTACTCAGGGGGTAACACTGAAGCTTTCTTT
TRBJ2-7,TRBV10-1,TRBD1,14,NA,CASSRTGVTYEQYF,TGCGCCAGCAGTAGGACAGGCGTTACCTACGAGCAGTACTTC
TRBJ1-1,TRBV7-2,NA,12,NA,CASSFVNTEAFF,TGTGCCAGCAGTTTCGTCAACACTGAAGCTTTCTTT
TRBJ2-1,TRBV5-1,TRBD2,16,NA,CASSWGLAGVYNEQFF,TGCGCCAGCAGCTGGGGACTAGCGGGGGTCTACAATGAGCAGTTCTTC
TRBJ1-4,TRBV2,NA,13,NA,CASSDILASKLFF,TGTGCCAGCAGTGATATATTAGCCTCGAAACTGTTTTTT
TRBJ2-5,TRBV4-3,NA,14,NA,CASSQEGGAETQYF,TGCGCCAGCAGCCAAGAAGGGGGGGCAGAGACCCAGTACTTC
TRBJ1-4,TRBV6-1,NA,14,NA,CASRTDRVNEKLFF,TGTGCCAGCAGAACGGACAGAGTTAATGAAAAACTGTTTTTT
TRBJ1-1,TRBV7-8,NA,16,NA,CASRVIVWGPDTEAFF,TGTGCCAGCCGCGTGATAGTATGGGGGCCGGACACTGAAGCTTTCTTT
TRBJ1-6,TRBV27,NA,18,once,CASSFTLFPQQGGSPLHF,TGTGCCAGCAGTTTTACCTTATTTCCTCAACAGGGCGGGTCACCCCTCCACTTT
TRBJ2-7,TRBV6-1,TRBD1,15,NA,CATLNRGLSSYEQYF,TGTGCCACACTCAACAGGGGGCTGAGCTCCTACGAGCAGTACTTC
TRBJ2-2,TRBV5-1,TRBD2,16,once,CASSPGLARNTGELFF,TGCGCCAGCAGCCCAGGACTAGCGCGGAACACCGGGGAGCTGTTTTTT
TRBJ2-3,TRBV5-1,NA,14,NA,CASSLASGADTQYF,TGCGCCAGCAGCTTGGCCTCGGGGGCAGATACGCAGTATTTT
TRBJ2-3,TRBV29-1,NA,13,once,CSVSTMATDTQYF,TGCAGCGTATCAACTATGGCTACAGATACGCAGTATTTT
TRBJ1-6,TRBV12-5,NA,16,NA,CASGLVAGRYNSPLHF,TGTGCTAGTGGTTTGGTAGCGGGCAGATATAATTCACCCCTCCACTTT
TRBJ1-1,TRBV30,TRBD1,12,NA,CAWSARQGAAFF,TGTGCCTGGAGTGCCCGACAGGGGGCGGCTTTCTTT
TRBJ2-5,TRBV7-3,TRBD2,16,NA,CASSLSGGTSRETQYF,TGTGCCAGCAGTCTTAGCGGGGGCACATCCAGGGAGACCCAGTACTTC
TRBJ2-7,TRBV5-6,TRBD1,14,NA,CASSLGDSRYGQYF,TGTGCCAGCAGCTTGGGGGACAGTCGATACGGGCAGTACTTC
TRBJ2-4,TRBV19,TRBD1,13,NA,CASSFTGVNIQYF,TGTGCCAGTAGTTTTACAGGGGTGAACATTCAGTACTTC
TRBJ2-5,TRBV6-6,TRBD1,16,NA,CASSYSGQGARKTQYF,TGTGCCAGCAGTTACTCGGGACAGGGGGCGAGAAAGACCCAGTACTTC
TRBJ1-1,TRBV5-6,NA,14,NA,CASSREARNTEAFF,TGTGCCAGCAGCCGAGAGGCACGAAACACTGAAGCTTTCTTT
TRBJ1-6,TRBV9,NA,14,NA,CASSAQGYNSPLHF,TGTGCCAGCAGCGCGCAGGGCTATAATTCACCCCTCCACTTT
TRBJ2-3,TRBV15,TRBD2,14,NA,CATSGTRGFDTQYF,TGTGCCACCAGCGGGACTAGAGGATTTGATACGCAGTATTTT
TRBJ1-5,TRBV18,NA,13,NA,CASSSYSNQPQHF,TGTGCCAGCTCCTCCTATAGCAATCAGCCCCAGCATTTT
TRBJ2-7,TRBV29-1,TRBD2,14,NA,CSVGALAGAEEQYF,TGCAGCGTTGGCGCCTTAGCGGGGGCGGAGGAGCAGTACTTC
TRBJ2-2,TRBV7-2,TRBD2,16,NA,CASSPDLRTSGGELFF,TGTGCCAGCAGCCCCGATCTCCGGACTAGCGGGGGGGAGCTGTTTTTT
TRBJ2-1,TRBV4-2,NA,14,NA,CASSQDSGSNEQFF,TGTGCCAGCAGCCAAGATTCAGGCTCCAATGAGCAGTTCTTC